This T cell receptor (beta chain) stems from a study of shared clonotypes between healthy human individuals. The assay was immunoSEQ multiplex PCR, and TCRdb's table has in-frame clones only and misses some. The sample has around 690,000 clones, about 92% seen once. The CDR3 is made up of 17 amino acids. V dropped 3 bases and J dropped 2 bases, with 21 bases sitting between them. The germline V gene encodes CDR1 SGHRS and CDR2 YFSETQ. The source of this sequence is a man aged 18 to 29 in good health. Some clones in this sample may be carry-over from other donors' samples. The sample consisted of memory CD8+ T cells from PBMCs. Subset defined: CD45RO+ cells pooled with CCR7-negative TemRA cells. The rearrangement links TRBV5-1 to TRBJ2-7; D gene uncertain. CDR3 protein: CASSWGIGVVTPYEQYF. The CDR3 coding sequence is TGCGCCAGCAGCTGGGGTATTGGGGTTGTAACCCCCTACGAGCAGTACTTC.